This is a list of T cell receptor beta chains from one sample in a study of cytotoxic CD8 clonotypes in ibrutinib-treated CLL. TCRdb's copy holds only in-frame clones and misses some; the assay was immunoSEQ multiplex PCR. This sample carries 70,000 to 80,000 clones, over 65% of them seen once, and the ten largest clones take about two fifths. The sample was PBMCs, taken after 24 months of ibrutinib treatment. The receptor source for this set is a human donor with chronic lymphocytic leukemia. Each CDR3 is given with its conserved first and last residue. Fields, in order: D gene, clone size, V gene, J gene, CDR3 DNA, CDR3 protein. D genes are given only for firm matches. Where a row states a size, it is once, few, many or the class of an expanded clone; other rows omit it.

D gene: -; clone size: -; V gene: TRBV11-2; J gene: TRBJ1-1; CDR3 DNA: TGTGCCAGCAGCGAATTGCTTTCGGGGAACACTGAAGCTTTCTTT; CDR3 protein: CASSELLSGNTEAFF
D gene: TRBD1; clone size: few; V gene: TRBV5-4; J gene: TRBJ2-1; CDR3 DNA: TGTGCCAGCACCACCCAGGGGGCAAATGAGCAGTTCTTC; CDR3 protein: CASTTQGANEQFF
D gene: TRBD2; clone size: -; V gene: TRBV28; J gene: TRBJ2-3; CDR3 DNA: TGTGCCAGCAGTCCGGCGGCGGGAGGGACAGATACGCAGTATTTT; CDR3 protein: CASSPAAGGTDTQYF
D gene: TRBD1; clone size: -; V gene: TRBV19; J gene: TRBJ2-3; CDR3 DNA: TGTGCCAGTAGCCGACAGGGAGGCACAGATACGCAGTATTTT; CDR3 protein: CASSRQGGTDTQYF
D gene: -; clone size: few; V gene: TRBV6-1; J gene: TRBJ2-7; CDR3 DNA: TGTGCCAGCATTGGTCAGGCCAAAGACTACGAGCAGTACTTC; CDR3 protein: CASIGQAKDYEQYF
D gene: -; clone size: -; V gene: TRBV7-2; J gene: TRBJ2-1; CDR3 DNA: TGTGCCAGCAGCTTAGGACCGGGGGGCCCGGGGAATGAGCAGTTCTTC; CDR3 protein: CASSLGPGGPGNEQFF
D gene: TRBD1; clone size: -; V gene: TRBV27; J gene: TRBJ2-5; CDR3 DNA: TGTGCCAGCAAACCCGGTCTGACGACAGGGGGCTTGGAGACCCAGTACTTC; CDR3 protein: CASKPGLTTGGLETQYF
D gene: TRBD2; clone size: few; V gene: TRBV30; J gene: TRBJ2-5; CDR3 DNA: TGTGCCTGGAGTCAGACTAGCGAGGGGAAGACCCAGTACTTC; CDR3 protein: CAWSQTSEGKTQYF
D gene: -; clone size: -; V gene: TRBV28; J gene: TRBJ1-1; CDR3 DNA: TGTGCCAGCAGATATCAGGGGATGAACACTGAAGCTTTCTTT; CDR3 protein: CASRYQGMNTEAFF
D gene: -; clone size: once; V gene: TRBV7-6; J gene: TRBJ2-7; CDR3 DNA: TGTGCCAGCAGCTTAGGGGTTGGGAGCTCCTACGAGCAGTACTTC; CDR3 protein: CASSLGVGSSYEQYF
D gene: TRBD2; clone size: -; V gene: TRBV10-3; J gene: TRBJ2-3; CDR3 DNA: TGTGCCATCAGTTTAGGACTAGCGGGAGGAGCAGATACGCAGTATTTT; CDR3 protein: CAISLGLAGGADTQYF
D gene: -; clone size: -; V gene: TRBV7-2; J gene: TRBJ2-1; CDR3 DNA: TGTGCCAGCAGCTTCCAATTCACTGACAATGAGCAGTTCTTC; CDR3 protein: CASSFQFTDNEQFF
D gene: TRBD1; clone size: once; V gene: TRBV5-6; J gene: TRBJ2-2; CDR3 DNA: TGTGCCAGCAGCACAGGGATAGGGGGCTTTACCGGGGAGCTGTTTTTT; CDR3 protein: CASSTGIGGFTGELFF
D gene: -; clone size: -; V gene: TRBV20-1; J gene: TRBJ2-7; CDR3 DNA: TGCAGTGCTGGACGGGGGAAGGGGCAGTACTTC; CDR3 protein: CSAGRGKGQYF
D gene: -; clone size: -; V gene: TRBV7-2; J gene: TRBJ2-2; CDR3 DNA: TGTGCCAGCAGCCCGAGTCAGAACACCGGGGAGCTGTTTTTT; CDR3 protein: CASSPSQNTGELFF
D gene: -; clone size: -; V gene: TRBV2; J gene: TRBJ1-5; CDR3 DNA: TGTGCCAGCAGTGTCGGTACTGGTAGGAATCAGCCCCAGCATTTT; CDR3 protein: CASSVGTGRNQPQHF
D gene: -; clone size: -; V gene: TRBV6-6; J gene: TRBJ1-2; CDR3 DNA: TGTGCCAGCAGTTATGCGGCCTCTTCGGGGGGCTACACCTTC; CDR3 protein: CASSYAASSGGYTF
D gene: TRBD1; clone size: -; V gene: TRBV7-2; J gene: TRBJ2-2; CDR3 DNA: TGTGCCAGCAGCCCAGAGGGGACAGTAAGAACCGGGGAGCTGTTTTTT; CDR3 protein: CASSPEGTVRTGELFF
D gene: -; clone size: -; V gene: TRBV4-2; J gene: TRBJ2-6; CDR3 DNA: TGTGCCAGCAGCCATGGACATGGGGAGGGGGCCAACGTCCTGACTTTC; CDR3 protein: CASSHGHGEGANVLTF
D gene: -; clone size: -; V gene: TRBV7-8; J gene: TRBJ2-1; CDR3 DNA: TGTGCCAGCAGCTTGAACAGAAGGAATGAGCAGTTCTTC; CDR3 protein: CASSLNRRNEQFF
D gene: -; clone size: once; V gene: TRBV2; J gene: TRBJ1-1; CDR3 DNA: TGTGCCAACCGGGACGTCCAAAGACAAGCTTTCTTT; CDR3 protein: CANRDVQRQAFF
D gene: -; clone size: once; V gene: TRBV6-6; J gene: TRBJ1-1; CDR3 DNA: TGTGCCAGCAGCAAAACGGGGGGGGCTTTCACTGAAGCTTTCTTT; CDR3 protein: CASSKTGGAFTEAFF
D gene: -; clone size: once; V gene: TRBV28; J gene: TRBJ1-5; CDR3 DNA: TGTGCCAGCGGGGGGCAGCCCCAGCATTTT; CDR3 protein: CASGGQPQHF
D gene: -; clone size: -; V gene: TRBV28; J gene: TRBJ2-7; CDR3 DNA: TGTGCCAGCAGTCCCCCTGTGGGGAGCTACGAGCAGTACTTC; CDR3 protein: CASSPPVGSYEQYF
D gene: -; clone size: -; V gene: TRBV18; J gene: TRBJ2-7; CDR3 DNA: TGTGCCAGCTCCCTCGGACCCCCGGTCTACGAGCAGTACTTC; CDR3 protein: CASSLGPPVYEQYF
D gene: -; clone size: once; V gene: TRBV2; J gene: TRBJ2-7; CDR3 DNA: TGTGCCAGCAGTCGGACCGTCTACGAGCAGTACTTC; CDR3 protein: CASSRTVYEQYF
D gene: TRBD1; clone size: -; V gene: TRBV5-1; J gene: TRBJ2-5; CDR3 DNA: TGCGCCAGCAGTCTGGGACAGGGGCACTATCGGGAGACCCAGTACTTC; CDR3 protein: CASSLGQGHYRETQYF
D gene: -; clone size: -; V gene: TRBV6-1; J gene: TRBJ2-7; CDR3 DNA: TGTGCCAGCAGGAACAGGGGGGGAGTTTACGAGCAGTACTTC; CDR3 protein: CASRNRGGVYEQYF
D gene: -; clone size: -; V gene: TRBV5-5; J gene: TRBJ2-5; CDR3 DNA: TGTGCCAGCAGCTTGGCCCGAGGGGGGGTGCTCCAAGAGACCCAGTACTTC; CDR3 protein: CASSLARGGVLQETQYF
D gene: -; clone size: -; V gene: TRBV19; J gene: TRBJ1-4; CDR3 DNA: TGTGCCAGTAGCGGCAGATCTAATGAAAAACTGTTTTTT; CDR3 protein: CASSGRSNEKLFF